The 8 T cell receptor beta chains in this list originate from one sample, sequenced in a study of OX40 agonist ivuxolimab in advanced cancers. The data were produced by immunoSEQ multiplex PCR, yet TCRdb's version contains in-frame clones alone and is incomplete. The sample yields approximately 100,000 clones, approximately 90% seen once. The sample in question was CD4+ or CD8+ T cells sorted from blood, obtained in a trial of the OX40 agonist ivuxolimab. Receptor source: an adult with an advanced solid tumor such as melanoma, head and neck, liver or kidney cancer.

The rearrangement links TRBV6-1 to TRBJ1-5, with D unclear. V was clipped by 4 bases and J by 1 base, with 5 bases between them. Germline V gene data show CDR1 as MNHNS and CDR2 as SASEGT. The length of the CDR3 is 13 residues. This CDR3 reads CASSADSNQPQHF. The CDR3, as DNA: TGTGCCAGCAGTGCTGACAGCAATCAGCCCCAGCATTTT.

The chain is built from TRBV5-4 and TRBJ2-7; 12 bases fit TRBD2. V shed 0 bases and J 4 bases; nucleotides not matched to a gene: 8. CDR3 size: 17 residues. Germline CDR1 and CDR2: SGHNT and YYREEE (reference sequence). This chain's CDR3 is CASSLGVTSGSSYEQYF. The DNA for the CDR3 is TGTGCCAGCAGCTTGGGGGTGACTAGCGGGAGTTCGTACGAGCAGTACTTC.

This sequence joins TRBV19 and TRBJ2-5; 15 bases map to TRBD2. The CDR3 spans 18 residues. The germline gives CDR1 LNHDA, CDR2 SQIVND (reference sequence). The V gene end was trimmed by 5 bases and the J gene end by 7 bases; junction bases not matched to a gene: 14. The CDR3 coding sequence is TGTGCCAGTAGTTCTGCAACGGGACTAGCGGGAGGTGGGGGGACCCAGTACTTC. Amino acid sequence: CASSSATGLAGGGGTQYF.

J is TRBJ2-7 and V is TRBV7-9; a possible D gene is TRBD1 (5 bases). Trimming took 0 bases from V and 6 from J, leaving 15 bases between them. Per germline, CDR1 SEHNR and CDR2 FQNEAQ (reference sequence). The CDR3 sequence is 15 residues long. The CDR3 sequence: CASSLAGRGSGEQYF. CDR3 bases: TGTGCCAGCAGCTTAGCAGGAAGGGGTAGTGGCGAGCAGTACTTC.

The gene calls are TRBV4-1 and TRBJ2-7, with 9 bases matching TRBD2. The germline V gene encodes CDR1 MGHRA and CDR2 YSYEKL. The CDR3 totals 16 residues. Trimming cost V 0 bases and J 6 bases; bases outside gene matches: 9. CDR3 sequence: CASSQDPGLALAEQYF. CDR3 bases: TGCGCCAGCAGCCAAGATCCGGGACTAGCCCTCGCCGAGCAGTACTTC.

This chain's CDR3 is CASSYVSGRDPYEQYF. CDR3 sequence (DNA): TGTGCCAGCAGTTACGTTAGCGGGAGGGACCCCTACGAGCAGTACTTC. The rearrangement joins TRBV6-5 to TRBJ2-7; TRBD2 matches 11 bases. CDR3 size: 16 residues. Trimming at V came to 2 bases and at J to 2 bases, leaving 5 bases not matched to a gene. In germline, CDR1 is MNHEY, CDR2 SVGAGI.

V usage is TRBV28 and J usage is TRBJ2-3; TRBD2 matches at 7 bases. Per the germline V gene, CDR1 is MDHEN and CDR2 is SYDVKM. The CDR3 totals 15 residues. The trim removed 6 bases at V and 3 bases at J, leaving 9 bases unmatched. In DNA, the CDR3 is TGTGCCAGCAGCCCCGGGGGGTTAAGAACAGATACGCAGTATTTT. This translates into CASSPGGLRTDTQYF. The variable domain in full, completed from reference TRBV28 and TRBJ2-3, reads DVKVTQSSRYLVKRTGEKVFLECVQDMDHENMFWYRQDPGLGLRLIYFSYDVKMKEKGDIPEGYSVSREKKERFSLILESASTNQTSMYLCASSPGGLRTDTQYFGPGTRLTVL.

The chain recombines TRBV6-5 with TRBJ1-1; TRBD1 is a possible D gene (6 bases). This CDR3 region has 15 residues. V lost 5 bases, J lost 5 bases, and 18 bases lay in between. Per germline, CDR1 MNHEY and CDR2 SVGAGI. CDR3 sequence reads: CASSPWVEGTTEAFF. Written as DNA, the CDR3 is TGTGCCAGCAGTCCTTGGGTTGAGGGGACAACTGAAGCTTTCTTT.